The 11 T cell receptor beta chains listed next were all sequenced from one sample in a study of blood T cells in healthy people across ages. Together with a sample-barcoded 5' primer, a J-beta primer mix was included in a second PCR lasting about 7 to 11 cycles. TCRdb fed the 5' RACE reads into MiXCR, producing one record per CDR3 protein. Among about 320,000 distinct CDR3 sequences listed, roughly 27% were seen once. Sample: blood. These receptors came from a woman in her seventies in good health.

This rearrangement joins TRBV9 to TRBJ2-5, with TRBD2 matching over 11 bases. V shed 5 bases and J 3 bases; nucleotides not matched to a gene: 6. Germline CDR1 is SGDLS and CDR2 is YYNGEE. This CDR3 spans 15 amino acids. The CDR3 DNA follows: TGTGCCAGCAGTGATAGCGGGAGGGAAAAAGAGACCCAGTACTTC. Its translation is CASSDSGREKETQYF. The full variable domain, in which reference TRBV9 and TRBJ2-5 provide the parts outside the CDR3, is DSGVTQTPKHLITATGQRVTLRCSPRSGDLSVYWYQQSLDQGLQFLIQYYNGEERAKGNILERFSAQQFPDLHSELNLSSLELGDSALYFCASSDSGREKETQYFGPGTRLLVL.

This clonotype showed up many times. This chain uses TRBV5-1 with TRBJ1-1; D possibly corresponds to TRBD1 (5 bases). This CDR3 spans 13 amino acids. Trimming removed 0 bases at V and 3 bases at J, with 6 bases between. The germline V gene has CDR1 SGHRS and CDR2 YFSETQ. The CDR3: CASSLAGDTEAFF. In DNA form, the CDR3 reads TGCGCCAGCAGCTTGGCGGGGGACACTGAAGCTTTCTTT.

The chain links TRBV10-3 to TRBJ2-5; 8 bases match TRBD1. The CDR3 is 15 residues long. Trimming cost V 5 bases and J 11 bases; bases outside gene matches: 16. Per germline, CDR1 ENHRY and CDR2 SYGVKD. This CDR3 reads CAISTRGRSFEEQYF. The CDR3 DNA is TGTGCCATCAGTACCAGGGGGCGAAGCTTTGAAGAGCAGTACTTC.

The CDR3 DNA reads TGTGCCAGCAGCTTAGGGGCCCTAGCCCCCTACGAGCAGTACTTC. Translating it yields CASSLGALAPYEQYF. The V gene is TRBV5-5, the J gene TRBJ2-5; TRBD1 or TRBD2 may be the D gene (5 bases each). The J call may be incorrect, as the DNA end agrees better with TRBJ2-7. Per germline, CDR1 SGHKS and CDR2 YYEKEE (reference sequence). This CDR3 has 15 amino acids.

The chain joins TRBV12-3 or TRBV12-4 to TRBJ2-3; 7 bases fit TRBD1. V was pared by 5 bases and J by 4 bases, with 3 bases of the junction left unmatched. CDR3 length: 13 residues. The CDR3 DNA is TGTGCCAGCAGTCCTGACAGGGCAGATACGCAGTATTTT. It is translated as CASSPDRADTQYF.

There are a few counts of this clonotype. The CDR3 DNA follows: TGTGCCAGCAGCGTAGATCCGGGGGCGCCGACTGAAGCTTTCTTT. It codes for CASSVDPGAPTEAFF. V usage is TRBV9 and J usage is TRBJ1-1; tentatively, D is TRBD1 (6 bases). The CDR3 is made up of 15 amino acids. Germline V gene sequence: CDR1 SGDLS, CDR2 YYNGEE. With 0 bases removed from V and 5 bases from J, the gap between germline ends came to 14 bases.

This CDR3 is CASSLQTGRYEQYF. For the CDR3, the DNA is TGTGCCAGCAGCCTCCAGACAGGACGCTACGAGCAGTACTTC. The chain carries TRBV7-2 and TRBJ2-7; D may be TRBD1 (6 bases). The CDR3 consists of 14 residues. The germline V and J ends were trimmed by 5 bases and 3 bases, with 14 bases remaining between them. Germline lookup yields CDR1 SGHTA and CDR2 FQGNSA.

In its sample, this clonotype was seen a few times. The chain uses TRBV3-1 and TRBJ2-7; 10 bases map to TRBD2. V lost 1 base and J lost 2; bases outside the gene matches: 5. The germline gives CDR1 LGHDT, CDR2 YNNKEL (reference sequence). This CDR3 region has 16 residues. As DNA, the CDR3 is TGTGCCAGCAGCCAAGGGCGGCTAGCGGGAGCCTACGAGCAGTACTTC. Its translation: CASSQGRLAGAYEQYF.

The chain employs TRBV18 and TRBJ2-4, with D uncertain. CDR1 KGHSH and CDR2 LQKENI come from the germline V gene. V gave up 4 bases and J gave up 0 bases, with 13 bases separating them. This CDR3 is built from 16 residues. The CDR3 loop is CASSRSSGSAKNIQYF. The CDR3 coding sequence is TGTGCCAGCTCACGCAGTAGTGGTTCAGCCAAAAACATTCAGTACTTC.

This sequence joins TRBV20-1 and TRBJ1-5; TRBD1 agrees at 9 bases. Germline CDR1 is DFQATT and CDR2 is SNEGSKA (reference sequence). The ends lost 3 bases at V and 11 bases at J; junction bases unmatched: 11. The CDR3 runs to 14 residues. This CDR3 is CSASYDRGDHSQHF. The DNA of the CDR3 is TGCAGTGCTAGCTACGACAGGGGGGATCATTCCCAGCATTTT.

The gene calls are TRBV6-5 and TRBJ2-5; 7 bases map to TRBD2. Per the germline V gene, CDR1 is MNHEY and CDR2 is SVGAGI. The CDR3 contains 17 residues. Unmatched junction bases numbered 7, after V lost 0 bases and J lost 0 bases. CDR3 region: CASSYSTASGDQETQYF. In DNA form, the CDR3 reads TGTGCCAGCAGTTACTCGACGGCCAGCGGGGACCAAGAGACCCAGTACTTC.